Sequencing of this TCR beta chain was carried out in a study of PD-L1 blockade in urothelial cancer. V was clipped by 7 bases and J by 0 bases; unmatched bases: 8. The CDR3 runs to 16 residues. Germline assignment: CDR1 LNHNV and CDR2 YYDKDF (reference sequence). This sample's time point: pretreatment peripheral blood. The table came from immunoSEQ multiplex PCR; TCRdb's copy has only in-frame clones and leaves some out. The sample contains 70,000 or so clones, around 90% of which appear only once. The chain uses TRBV15 and TRBJ2-1, with 8 bases that match TRBD2. This TCR derives from a man aged 65 to 79 with urothelial cancer. The specimen was PBMCs, collected around atezolizumab (anti-PD-L1) treatment. As DNA, the CDR3 is TGTGCCACCAAGCCTATAGCGGGACACTCCTACAATGAGCAGTTCTTC. It translates to CATKPIAGHSYNEQFF.